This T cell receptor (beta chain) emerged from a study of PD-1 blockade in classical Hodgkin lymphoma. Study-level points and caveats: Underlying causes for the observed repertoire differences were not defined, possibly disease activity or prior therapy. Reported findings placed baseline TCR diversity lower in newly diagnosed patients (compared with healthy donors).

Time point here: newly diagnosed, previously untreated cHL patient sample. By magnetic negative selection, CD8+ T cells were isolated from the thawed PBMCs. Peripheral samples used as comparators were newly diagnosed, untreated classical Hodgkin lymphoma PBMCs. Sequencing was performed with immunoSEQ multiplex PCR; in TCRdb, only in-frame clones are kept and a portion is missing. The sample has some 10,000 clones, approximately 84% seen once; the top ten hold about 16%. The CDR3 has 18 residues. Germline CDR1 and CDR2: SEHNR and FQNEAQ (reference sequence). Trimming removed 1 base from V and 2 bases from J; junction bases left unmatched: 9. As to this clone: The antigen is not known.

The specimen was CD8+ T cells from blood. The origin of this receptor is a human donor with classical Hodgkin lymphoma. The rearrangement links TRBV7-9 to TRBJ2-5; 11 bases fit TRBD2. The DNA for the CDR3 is TGTGCCAGCAGCTTAGGTGCTAGCGGGGGGCCAAATCAAGAGACCCAGTACTTC. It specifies CASSLGASGGPNQETQYF. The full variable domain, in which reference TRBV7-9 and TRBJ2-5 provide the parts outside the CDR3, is DTGVSQNPRHKITKRGQNVTFRCDPISEHNRLYWYRQTLGQGPEFLTYFQNEAQLEKSRLLSDRFSAERPKGSFSTLEIQRTEQGDSAMYLCASSLGASGGPNQETQYFGPGTRLLVL.